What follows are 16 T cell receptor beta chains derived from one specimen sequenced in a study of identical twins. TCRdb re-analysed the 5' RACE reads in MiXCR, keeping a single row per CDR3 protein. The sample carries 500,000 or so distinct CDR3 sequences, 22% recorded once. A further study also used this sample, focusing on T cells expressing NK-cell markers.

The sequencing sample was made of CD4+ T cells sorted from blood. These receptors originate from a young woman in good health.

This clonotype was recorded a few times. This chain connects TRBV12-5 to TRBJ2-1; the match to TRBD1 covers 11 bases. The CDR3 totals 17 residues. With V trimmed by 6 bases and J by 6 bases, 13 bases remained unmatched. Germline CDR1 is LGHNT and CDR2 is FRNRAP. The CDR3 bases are TGTGCTAGTGGCCGAGACATCGGACAGGGGGCCGGCAATGAGCAGTTCTTC. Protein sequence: CASGRDIGQGAGNEQFF. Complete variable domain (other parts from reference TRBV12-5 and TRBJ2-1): DARVTQTPRHKVTEMGQEVTMRCQPILGHNTVFWYRQTMMQGLELLAYFRNRAPLDDSGMPKDRFSAEMPDATLATLKIQPSEPRDSAVYFCASGRDIGQGAGNEQFFGPGTRLTVL.

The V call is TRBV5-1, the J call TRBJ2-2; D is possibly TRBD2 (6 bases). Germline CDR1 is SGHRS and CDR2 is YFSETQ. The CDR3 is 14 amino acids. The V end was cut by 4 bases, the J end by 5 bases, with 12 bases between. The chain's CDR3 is CASSAGWDTGELFF. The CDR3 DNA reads TGCGCCAGCAGCGCGGGATGGGATACCGGGGAGCTGTTTTTT.

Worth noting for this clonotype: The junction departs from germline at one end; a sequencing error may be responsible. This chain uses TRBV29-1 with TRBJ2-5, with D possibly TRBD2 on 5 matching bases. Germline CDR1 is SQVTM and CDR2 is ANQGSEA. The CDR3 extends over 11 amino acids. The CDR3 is CSVEDPWTSDF. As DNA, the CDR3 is TGCAGCGTTGAAGACCCCTGGACTTCTGACTTC. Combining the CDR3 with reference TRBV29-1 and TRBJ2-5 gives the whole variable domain SAVISQKPSRDICQRGTSLTIQCQVDSQVTMMFWYRQQPGQSLTLIATANQGSEATYESGFVIDKFPISRPNLTFSTLTVSNMSPEDSSIYLCSVEDPWTSDFGPGTRLLVL.

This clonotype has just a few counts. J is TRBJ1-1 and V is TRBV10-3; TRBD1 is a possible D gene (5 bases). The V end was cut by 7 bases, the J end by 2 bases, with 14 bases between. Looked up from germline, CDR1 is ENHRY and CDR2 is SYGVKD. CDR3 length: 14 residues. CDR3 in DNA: TGTGCCATCAAGCCCAGGGCGCCAAACACTGAAGCTTTCTTT. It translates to CAIKPRAPNTEAFF.

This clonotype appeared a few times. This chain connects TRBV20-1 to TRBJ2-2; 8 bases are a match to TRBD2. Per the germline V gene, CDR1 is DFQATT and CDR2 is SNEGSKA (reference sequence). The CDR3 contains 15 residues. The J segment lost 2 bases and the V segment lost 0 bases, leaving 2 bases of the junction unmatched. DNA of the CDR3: TGCAGTGCTAGAGAGCTAGCGGGTAACACCGGGGAGCTGTTTTTT. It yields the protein CSARELAGNTGELFF.

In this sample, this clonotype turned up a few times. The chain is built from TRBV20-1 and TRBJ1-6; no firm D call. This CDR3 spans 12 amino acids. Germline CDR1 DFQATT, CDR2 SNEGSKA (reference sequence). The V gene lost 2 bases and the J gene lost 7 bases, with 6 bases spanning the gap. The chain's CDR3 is CSARQSNSPLHF. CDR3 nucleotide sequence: TGCAGTGCTAGACAGAGCAATTCACCCCTCCACTTT.

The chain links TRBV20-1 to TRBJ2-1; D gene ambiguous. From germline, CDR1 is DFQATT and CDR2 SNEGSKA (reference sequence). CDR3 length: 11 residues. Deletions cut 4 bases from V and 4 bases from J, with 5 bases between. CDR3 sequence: CSANPYNEQFF. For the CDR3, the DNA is TGCAGTGCTAACCCGTACAATGAGCAGTTCTTC.

The CDR3 reads CATSDLLAGDTQYF. Here the CDR3 DNA reads TGTGCCACCAGTGATTTGCTGGCGGGAGATACGCAGTATTTT. The chain joins TRBV24-1 to TRBJ2-3; possible D gene TRBD2, 5 bases. The V gene's germline CDR1 is KGHDR and CDR2 SFDVKD. CDR3 length equals 14 residues. Between the trimmed V and J ends, which lost 0 bases and 5 bases, there was a span of 8 bases.

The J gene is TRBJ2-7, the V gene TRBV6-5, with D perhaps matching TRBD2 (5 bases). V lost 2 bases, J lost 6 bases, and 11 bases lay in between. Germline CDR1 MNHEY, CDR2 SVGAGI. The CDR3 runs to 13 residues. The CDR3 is CASSYGGPFEQYF. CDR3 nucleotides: TGTGCCAGCAGTTACGGAGGCCCGTTCGAGCAGTACTTC.

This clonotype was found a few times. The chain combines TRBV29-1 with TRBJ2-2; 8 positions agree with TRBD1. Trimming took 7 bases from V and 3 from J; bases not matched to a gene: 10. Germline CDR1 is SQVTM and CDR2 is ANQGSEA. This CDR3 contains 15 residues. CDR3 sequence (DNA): TGCAGCGCCACTATCGGACAGGGCGACACCGGGGAGCTGTTTTTT. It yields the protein CSATIGQGDTGELFF.

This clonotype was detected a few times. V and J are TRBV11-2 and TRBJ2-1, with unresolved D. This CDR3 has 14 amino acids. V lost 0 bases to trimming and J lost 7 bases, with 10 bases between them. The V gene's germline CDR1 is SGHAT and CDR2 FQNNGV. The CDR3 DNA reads TGTGCCAGCAGCTTAGATTTCCTGGCAAATGAGCAGTTCTTC. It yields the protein CASSLDFLANEQFF.

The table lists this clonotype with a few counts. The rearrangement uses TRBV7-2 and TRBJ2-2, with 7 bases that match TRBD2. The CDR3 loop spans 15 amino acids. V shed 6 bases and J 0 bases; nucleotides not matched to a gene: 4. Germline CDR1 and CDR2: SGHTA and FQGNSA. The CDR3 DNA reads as TGTGCCAGCAGTTCCCGGGGGGCGAACACCGGGGAGCTGTTTTTT. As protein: CASSSRGANTGELFF.

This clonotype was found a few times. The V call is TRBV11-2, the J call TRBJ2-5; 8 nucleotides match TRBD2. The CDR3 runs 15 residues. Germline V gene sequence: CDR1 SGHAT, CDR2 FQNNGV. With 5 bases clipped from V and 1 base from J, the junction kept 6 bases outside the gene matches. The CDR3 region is CASSGLAGGQETQYF. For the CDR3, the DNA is TGTGCCAGCAGCGGCCTCGCGGGAGGCCAAGAGACCCAGTACTTC.

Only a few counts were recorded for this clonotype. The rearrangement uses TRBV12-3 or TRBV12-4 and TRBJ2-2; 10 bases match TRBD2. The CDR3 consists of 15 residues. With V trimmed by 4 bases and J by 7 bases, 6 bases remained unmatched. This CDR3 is CASSSPAGGVGELFF. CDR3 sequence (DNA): TGTGCCAGCAGTTCTCCAGCGGGAGGGGTCGGGGAGCTGTTTTTT.

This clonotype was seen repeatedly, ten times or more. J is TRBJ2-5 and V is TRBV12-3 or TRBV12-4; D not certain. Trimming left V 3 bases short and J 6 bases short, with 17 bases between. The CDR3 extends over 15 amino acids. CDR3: CASSFPRVSRQTQYF. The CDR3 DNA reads TGTGCCAGCAGTTTTCCTCGGGTTAGCAGGCAGACCCAGTACTTC.

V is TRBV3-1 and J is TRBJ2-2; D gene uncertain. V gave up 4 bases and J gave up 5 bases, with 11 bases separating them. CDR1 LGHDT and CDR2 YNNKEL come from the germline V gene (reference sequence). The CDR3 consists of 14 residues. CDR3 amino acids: CASSRVTATGELFF. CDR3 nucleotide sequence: TGTGCCAGCAGCCGAGTTACCGCGACCGGGGAGCTGTTTTTT.